Listed below are T cell receptor beta chains from one sample, sequenced in a study of human versus mouse CDR3 diversity and MHC coevolution. Measured with immunoSEQ multiplex PCR; TCRdb has only the in-frame clones, and not every one. In the table there are tens of thousands of clones, 85% to 95% of which are singletons. The sequencing input was naive CD4+ T cells from blood. The source of these receptors is a person aged 30 to 69 in good health. The CDR3 runs from the conserved cysteine through the conserved F or W. A D gene is named only where the DNA matches it firmly. Part of the rows lack a size; the others show once, few, many or a class for expanded clones.

J,size,V,D,DNA,CDR3
TRBJ1-3,-,TRBV19,TRBD1,TGTGCCAGTAAAACGACAGGGCCTGGAAACACCATATATTTT,CASKTTGPGNTIYF
TRBJ2-2,once,TRBV11-3,TRBD2,TGTGCCAGCAGCGAGAGATTAGGGACTAGCGGGAGTCCACCCGGGGAGCTGTTTTTT,CASSERLGTSGSPPGELFF
TRBJ1-1,-,TRBV20-1,-,TGCAGTGCTAGAGGATCAGGCGAAGCTTTCTTT,CSARGSGEAFF
TRBJ1-5,once,TRBV6-1,TRBD1,TGTGCCAGCAGACGACAGGGGGGGAGCAATCAGCCCCAGCATTTT,CASRRQGGSNQPQHF
TRBJ2-2,-,TRBV7-9,TRBD1,TGTGCCAGCAGCTACCCATTAGGACAGGGTAGTATTGCCGGGGAGCTGTTTTTT,CASSYPLGQGSIAGELFF
TRBJ2-1,-,TRBV5-1,TRBD2,TGCGCCAGCAGCTTGGGCGGGAGCCTCTCCTACAATGAGCAGTTCTTC,CASSLGGSLSYNEQFF
TRBJ1-2,-,TRBV7-9,TRBD1,TGTGCCAGCAGCCCGGACAGGGATATTGGCTACACCTTC,CASSPDRDIGYTF
TRBJ2-1,-,TRBV10-3,-,TGTGCCATCAGTGAGCCGCGGTTGCACAATGAGCAGTTCTTC,CAISEPRLHNEQFF
TRBJ1-5,few,TRBV19,-,TGTGCCAGTAGTATCCACGAGAGGCAGCCCCAGCATTTT,CASSIHERQPQHF
TRBJ1-1,-,TRBV5-1,-,TGCGCCAGCAGCTTATTAGTCCAGGGGAACACTGAAGCTTTCTTT,CASSLLVQGNTEAFF
TRBJ2-4,-,TRBV7-9,TRBD2,TGTGCCAGCAGCTCTAGCGGGGAGGCCAAAAACATTCAGTACTTC,CASSSSGEAKNIQYF
TRBJ2-7,-,TRBV6-1,-,TGTGCCAGCAGTGACGCTATCCTGCGGGAGCAGTACTTC,CASSDAILREQYF
TRBJ1-2,once,TRBV4-3,TRBD1,TGCGCCAGCAGCCCACAGGGGAACTATGGCTACACCTTC,CASSPQGNYGYTF
TRBJ1-6,few,TRBV18,TRBD1,TGTGCCAGCTCAACCGGGACAGGGGGAAATAATTCACCCCTCCACTTT,CASSTGTGGNNSPLHF
TRBJ1-2,-,TRBV5-4,-,TGTGCCAGCAGCCTCCCCAGGAGGGAACATGGCTACACCTTC,CASSLPRREHGYTF
TRBJ1-5,-,TRBV6-5,TRBD1,TGTGCCAGCAGTACAGGGGTTAACAATCAGCCCCAGCATTTT,CASSTGVNNQPQHF
TRBJ1-1,-,TRBV5-1,-,TGCGCCAGCTGGCTTCAGGGGCCAATGAACACTGAAGCTTTCTTT,CASWLQGPMNTEAFF
TRBJ1-2,-,TRBV19,-,TGTGCCAGTAAAGGGCAGGGGCACGGCTACACCTTC,CASKGQGHGYTF
TRBJ2-5,-,TRBV18,TRBD2,TGTGCCAGCTCACCGGGCGGGGGACAAGAGACCCAGTACTTC,CASSPGGGQETQYF
TRBJ2-1,-,TRBV9,-,TGTGCCAGCAGCGTAATTGGGGGGGCTGAGCAGTTCTTC,CASSVIGGAEQFF
TRBJ2-7,-,TRBV27,-,TGTGCCAGCAGTTTAGCCCCCCGATCCTACGAGCAGTACTTC,CASSLAPRSYEQYF
TRBJ1-1,-,TRBV19,TRBD1,TGTGCCAGTAGTGTTGACAGGGGTGACACTGAAGCTTTCTTT,CASSVDRGDTEAFF
TRBJ1-2,-,TRBV27,TRBD1,TGTGCCAGCAGTCCCCGTATTTGGACAGGAAAACCCCGCAGCTACACCTTC,CASSPRIWTGKPRSYTF
TRBJ1-1,-,TRBV14,-,TGTGCCAGCAGCCAACCCAGGGATCGATCTGAAGCTTTCTTT,CASSQPRDRSEAFF
TRBJ2-2,-,TRBV19,TRBD1,TGTGCCAGTAAGGGACAGCTTAACACCGGGGAGCTGTTTTTT,CASKGQLNTGELFF
TRBJ2-5,-,TRBV5-6,-,TGTGCCAGCAGCTCCGGTCCCGGGAGAGAGACCCAGTACTTC,CASSSGPGRETQYF
TRBJ2-1,once,TRBV7-3,TRBD1,TGTGCCAGCAGCTTATACCCCCCAGGGGGCTCCTCCTACAATGAGCAGTTCTTC,CASSLYPPGGSSYNEQFF
TRBJ1-4,-,TRBV6-5,TRBD1,TGTGCCAGCAGTTACTTGGGACAGCCGAATGAAAAACTGTTTTTT,CASSYLGQPNEKLFF
TRBJ2-7,-,TRBV29-1,TRBD2,TGCAGCGTCGGGGGACTAGCCTACGAGCAGTACTTC,CSVGGLAYEQYF
TRBJ2-1,-,TRBV11-3,TRBD1,TGTGCCAGCAGCTCGGGACAGGGCTACCACAATGAGCAGTTCTTC,CASSSGQGYHNEQFF
TRBJ2-7,-,TRBV15,TRBD2,TGTGCCACCAGCGACCAGCGGGAGGCAAACGAGCAGTACTTC,CATSDQREANEQYF
TRBJ1-2,-,TRBV28,-,TGTGCCAGCAGCTCTACCCAGGGGCCTTCAGCTATGTACACCTTC,CASSSTQGPSAMYTF
TRBJ1-2,once,TRBV9,TRBD1,TGTGCCAGCAGCGTAGTTGGACAGGGGGCTTCCGGTGGCTACACCTTC,CASSVVGQGASGGYTF
TRBJ2-1,-,TRBV18,TRBD1,TGTGCCAGCTCAGGACAGGGCCGGGACAATGAGCAGTTCTTC,CASSGQGRDNEQFF
TRBJ2-1,-,TRBV5-1,TRBD2,TGCGCCAGCAGCTTGACCGCGGGAGGTGGTTTAGGGCAGTTCTTC,CASSLTAGGGLGQFF
TRBJ2-6,-,TRBV19,-,TGTGCCAGTACCACCCTCTTGAGCTCTGGGGCCAACGTCCTGACTTTC,CASTTLLSSGANVLTF
TRBJ2-7,once,TRBV5-1,-,TGCGCCAGCAGGTATGCGGGGGCCCTCAGGTACGAGCAGTACTTC,CASRYAGALRYEQYF
TRBJ1-6,-,TRBV30,-,TGTGCCTGGAGTGTACTGAACAGTAATTCACCCCTCCACTTT,CAWSVLNSNSPLHF
TRBJ1-1,-,TRBV7-2,-,TGTGCCAGCAGCCCTAGACTGATGAACACTGAAGCTTTCTTT,CASSPRLMNTEAFF
TRBJ2-5,-,TRBV11-1,-,TGTGCCAGCAGCCGGACACCGGCGTACCAAGAGACCCAGTACTTC,CASSRTPAYQETQYF
TRBJ2-7,-,TRBV4-1,TRBD1,TGCGCCAGCAGCCAGGTCCGGACAGGGACAAAACCATACGAGCAGTACTTC,CASSQVRTGTKPYEQYF
TRBJ2-1,-,TRBV9,TRBD2,TGTGCCAGCAGCGTAGGCGGGGGGCCGGGCAATGAGCAGTTCTTC,CASSVGGGPGNEQFF
TRBJ2-7,-,TRBV28,TRBD1,TGTGCCAGCAGTTTAATAACAGGGGGCACGTTCTACGAGCAGTACTTC,CASSLITGGTFYEQYF
TRBJ1-1,-,TRBV9,-,TGTGCCAGCAGCGTGGGTGGAGTGAACACTGAAGCTTTCTTT,CASSVGGVNTEAFF
TRBJ1-2,-,TRBV4-2,-,TGTGCCAGCAGCCAAGTAGGAGGGACTACTGGCTACACCTTC,CASSQVGGTTGYTF
TRBJ2-1,-,TRBV28,-,TGTGCCAGCAGATTCCCTAGTAGCAATGAGCAGTTCTTC,CASRFPSSNEQFF
TRBJ1-2,-,TRBV7-9,TRBD1,TGTGCCAGCAGCTCGGACAGGGATTCACGGTATGGCTACACCTTC,CASSSDRDSRYGYTF
TRBJ2-1,-,TRBV28,TRBD1,TGTGCCAGCAGTCCTGCATCGGGACAGGGGTACAATGAGCAGTTCTTC,CASSPASGQGYNEQFF
TRBJ2-7,-,TRBV5-6,-,TGTGCCAGCAGCTTGGTGGGGGTAGGGGGCTACGAGCAGTACTTC,CASSLVGVGGYEQYF
TRBJ1-1,-,TRBV5-1,TRBD1,TGCGCCAGCAGCTTGGCCCCAGGGGGCCCCCCTGAAGCTTTCTTT,CASSLAPGGPPEAFF
TRBJ2-7,-,TRBV5-1,-,TGCGCCAGCAGCCCCGACTTATACTACGAGCAGTACTTC,CASSPDLYYEQYF
TRBJ2-3,-,TRBV11-2,TRBD1,TGTGCCAGCAGCCTCCAGGGACAGGGGGCAGGGGATACGCAGTATTTT,CASSLQGQGAGDTQYF
TRBJ2-7,-,TRBV7-2,-,TGTGCCAGCAGCTCCTTCAGGGATGCCTACGAGCAGTACTTC,CASSSFRDAYEQYF
TRBJ2-3,-,TRBV9,-,TGTGCCAGCAGCGCTACTAGCTACACGCAGTATTTT,CASSATSYTQYF
TRBJ1-5,-,TRBV18,TRBD1,TGTGCCAGCTCACCACGAGTAGGACAGGTAGGTGCAAATCAGCCCCAGCATTTT,CASSPRVGQVGANQPQHF